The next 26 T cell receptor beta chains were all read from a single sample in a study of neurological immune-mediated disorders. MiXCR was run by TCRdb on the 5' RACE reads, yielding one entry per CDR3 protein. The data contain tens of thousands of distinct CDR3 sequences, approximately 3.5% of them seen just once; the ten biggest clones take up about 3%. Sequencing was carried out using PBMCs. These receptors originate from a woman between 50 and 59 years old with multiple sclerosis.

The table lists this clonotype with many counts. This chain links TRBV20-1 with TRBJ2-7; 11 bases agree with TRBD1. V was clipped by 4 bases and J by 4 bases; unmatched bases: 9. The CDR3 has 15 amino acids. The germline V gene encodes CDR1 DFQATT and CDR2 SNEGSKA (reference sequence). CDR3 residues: CSAKGQGAVFYEQYF. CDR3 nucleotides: TGCAGTGCTAAAGGACAGGGGGCTGTTTTTTACGAGCAGTACTTC.

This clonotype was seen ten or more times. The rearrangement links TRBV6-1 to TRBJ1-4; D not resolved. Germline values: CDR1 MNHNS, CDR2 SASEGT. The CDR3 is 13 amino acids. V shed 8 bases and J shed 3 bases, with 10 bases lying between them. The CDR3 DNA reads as TGTGCCAGCGAGCGGGTCTCTAATGAAAAACTGTTTTTT. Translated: CASERVSNEKLFF.

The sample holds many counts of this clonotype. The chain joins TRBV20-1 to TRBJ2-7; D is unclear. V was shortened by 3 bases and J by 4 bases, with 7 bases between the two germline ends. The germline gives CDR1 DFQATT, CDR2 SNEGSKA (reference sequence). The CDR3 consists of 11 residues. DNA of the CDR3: TGCAGTGCTAGCTGGCGGTACGAGCAGTACTTC. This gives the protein CSASWRYEQYF.

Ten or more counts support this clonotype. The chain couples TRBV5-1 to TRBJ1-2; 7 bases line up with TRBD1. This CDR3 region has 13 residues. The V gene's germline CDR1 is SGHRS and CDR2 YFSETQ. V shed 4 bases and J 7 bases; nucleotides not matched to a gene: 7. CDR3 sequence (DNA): TGCGCCAGCAGCCCCAAGGGGGCAAGTGGCTACACCTTC. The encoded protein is CASSPKGASGYTF.

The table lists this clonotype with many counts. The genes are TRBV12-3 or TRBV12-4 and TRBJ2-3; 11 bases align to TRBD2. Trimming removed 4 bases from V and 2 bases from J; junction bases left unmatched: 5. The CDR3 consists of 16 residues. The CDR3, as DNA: TGTGCCAGCAGTTCTCGGACTAGCGGGTTCACAGATACGCAGTATTTT. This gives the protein CASSSRTSGFTDTQYF.

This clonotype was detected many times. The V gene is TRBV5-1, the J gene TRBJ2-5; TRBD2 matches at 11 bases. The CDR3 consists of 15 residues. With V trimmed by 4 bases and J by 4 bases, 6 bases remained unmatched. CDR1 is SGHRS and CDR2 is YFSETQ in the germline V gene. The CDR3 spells CASSTGTSGLETQYF. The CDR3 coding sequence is TGCGCCAGCAGCACCGGGACTAGCGGACTAGAGACCCAGTACTTC.

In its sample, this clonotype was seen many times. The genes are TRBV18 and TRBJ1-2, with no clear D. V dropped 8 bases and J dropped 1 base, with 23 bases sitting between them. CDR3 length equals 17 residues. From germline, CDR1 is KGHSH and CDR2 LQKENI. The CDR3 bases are TGTGCCAGCGACCGCCCGTGGACGGCCAAGGATAACTATGGCTACACCTTC. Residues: CASDRPWTAKDNYGYTF.

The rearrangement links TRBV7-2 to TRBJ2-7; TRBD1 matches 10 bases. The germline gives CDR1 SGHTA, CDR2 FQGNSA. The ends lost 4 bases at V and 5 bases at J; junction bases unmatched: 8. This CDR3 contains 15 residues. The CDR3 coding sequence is TGTGCCAGCAGCTCCGGGACAGGGGCCCTAAACGAGCAGTACTTC. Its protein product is CASSSGTGALNEQYF.

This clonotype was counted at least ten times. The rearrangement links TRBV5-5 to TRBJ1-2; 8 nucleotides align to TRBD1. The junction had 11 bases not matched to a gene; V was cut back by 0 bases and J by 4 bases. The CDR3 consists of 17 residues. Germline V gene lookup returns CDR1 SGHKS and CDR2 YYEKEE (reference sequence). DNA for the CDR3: TGTGCCAGCAGCTTGGGGCGCTGGACAGGGCGAGGCTATGGCTACACCTTC. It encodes CASSLGRWTGRGYGYTF.

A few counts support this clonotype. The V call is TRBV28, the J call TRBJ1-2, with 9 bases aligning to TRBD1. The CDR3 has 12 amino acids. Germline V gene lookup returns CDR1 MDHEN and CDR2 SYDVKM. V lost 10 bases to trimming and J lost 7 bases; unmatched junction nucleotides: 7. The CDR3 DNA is TGTGCCACCTCCGGGACAGGGTTTGGCTACACCTTC. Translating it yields CATSGTGFGYTF.

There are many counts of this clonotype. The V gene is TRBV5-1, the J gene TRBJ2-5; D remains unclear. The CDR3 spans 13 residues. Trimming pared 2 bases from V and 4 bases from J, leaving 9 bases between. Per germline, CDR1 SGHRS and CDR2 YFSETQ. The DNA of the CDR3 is TGCGCCAGCAGCTTTTATAGTGGAGAGACCCAGTACTTC. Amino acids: CASSFYSGETQYF.

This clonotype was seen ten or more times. CDR3 sequence: CASSQDAQSTYEQYF. CDR3 nucleotide sequence: TGCGCCAGCAGCCAAGACGCACAAAGTACCTACGAGCAGTACTTC. The V call is TRBV4-3, the J call TRBJ2-7; D not certain. Germline CDR1 reads LGHNA; CDR2 reads YSLEER. The CDR3 extends over 15 amino acids. Trimming shortened V by 0 bases and J by 2 bases, and 11 bases separated the two germline ends.

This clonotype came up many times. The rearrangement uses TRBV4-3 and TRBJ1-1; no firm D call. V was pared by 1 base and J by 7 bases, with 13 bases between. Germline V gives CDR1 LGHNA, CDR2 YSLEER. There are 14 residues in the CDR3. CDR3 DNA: TGCGCCAGCAGCCAAGGGGTCCGGGCCCTTGAAGCTTTCTTT. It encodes CASSQGVRALEAFF.

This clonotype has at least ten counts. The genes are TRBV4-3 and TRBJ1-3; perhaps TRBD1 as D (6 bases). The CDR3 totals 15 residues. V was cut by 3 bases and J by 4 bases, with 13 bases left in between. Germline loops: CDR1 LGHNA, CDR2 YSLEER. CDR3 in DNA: TGCGCCAGCAGCCAGGAGGGACACGGGGGAAACACCATATATTTT. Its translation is CASSQEGHGGNTIYF.

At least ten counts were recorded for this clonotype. The CDR3 DNA sequence: TGTGCCAGTGACGCCGGGACTACACTTGGGGAGCAGTACTTC. It yields the protein CASDAGTTLGEQYF. J is TRBJ2-7 and V is TRBV6-1; 7 bases map to TRBD2. V was clipped by 9 bases and J by 7 bases; unmatched bases: 15. CDR1 MNHNS and CDR2 SASEGT come from the germline V gene. CDR3 size: 14 residues.

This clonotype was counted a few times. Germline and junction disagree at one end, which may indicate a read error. CDR3 nucleotides: TGCGCCAGCAGCCAAGATCGGGTAGCTGGCAGGACCCAGAATTTT. Protein: CASSQDRVAGRTQNF. The V call is TRBV4-3, the J call TRBJ1-5, with D uncertain. Germline CDR1 is LGHNA and CDR2 is YSLEER. The CDR3 is made up of 15 amino acids.

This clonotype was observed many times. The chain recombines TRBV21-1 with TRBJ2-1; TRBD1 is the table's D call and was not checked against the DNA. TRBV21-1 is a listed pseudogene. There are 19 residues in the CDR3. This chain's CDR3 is CASSKRKRERDREPGEQFF. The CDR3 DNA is TGTGCCAGCAGCAAAAGAAAGAGGGAGCGGGACAGGGAGCCAGGTGAGCAGTTCTTC.

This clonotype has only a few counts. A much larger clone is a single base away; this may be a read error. The CDR3 reads CDSDGGEETQYF. The CDR3 coding sequence is TGTGACAGCGACGGAGGGGAAGAGACCCAGTACTTC. The rearrangement joins TRBV12-3 or TRBV12-4 to TRBJ2-5; perhaps TRBD2 as D (6 bases). This CDR3 has 12 amino acids.

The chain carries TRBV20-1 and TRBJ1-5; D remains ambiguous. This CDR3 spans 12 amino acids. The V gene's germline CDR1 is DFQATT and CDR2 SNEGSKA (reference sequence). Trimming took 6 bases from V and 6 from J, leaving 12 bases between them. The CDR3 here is CSARRGLQPQHF. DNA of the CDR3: TGCAGTGCACGGAGAGGGCTTCAGCCCCAGCATTTT.

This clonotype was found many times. The CDR3 spells CASRADGNYGYTF. The DNA for the CDR3 is TGTGCCAGCAGGGCCGACGGGAACTATGGCTACACCTTC. The rearrangement uses TRBV6-5 and TRBJ1-2; no definite D call. Germline CDR1 reads MNHEY; CDR2 reads SVGAGI. With 6 bases removed from V and 2 bases from J, the gap between germline ends came to 10 bases. This CDR3 has 13 residues.

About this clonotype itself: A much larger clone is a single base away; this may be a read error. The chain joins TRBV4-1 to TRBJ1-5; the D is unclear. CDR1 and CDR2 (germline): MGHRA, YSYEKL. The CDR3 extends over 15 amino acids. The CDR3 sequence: CASQPSEDAGQHQHF. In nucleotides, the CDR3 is TGCGCCAGCCAGCCCTCGGAGGACGCCGGTCAGCACCAGCATTTT.

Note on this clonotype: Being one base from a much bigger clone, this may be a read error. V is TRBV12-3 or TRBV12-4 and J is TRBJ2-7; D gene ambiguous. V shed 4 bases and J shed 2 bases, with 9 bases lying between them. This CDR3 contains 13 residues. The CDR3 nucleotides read TGTGCCAGCAGTTCTGTGAAACCCTACGAGCAGTACTTC. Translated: CASSSVKPYEQYF.

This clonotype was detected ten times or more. The CDR3 sequence is CSARDYRRGPDEQYF. As DNA, the CDR3 is TGCAGTGCTAGAGATTATAGGCGGGGGCCCGACGAGCAGTACTTC. V and J are TRBV20-1 and TRBJ2-7; D is perhaps TRBD2 (7 bases). This CDR3 spans 15 amino acids. Trimming cost V 0 bases and J 5 bases, with 17 bases left between them. The germline V gene has CDR1 DFQATT and CDR2 SNEGSKA (reference sequence).

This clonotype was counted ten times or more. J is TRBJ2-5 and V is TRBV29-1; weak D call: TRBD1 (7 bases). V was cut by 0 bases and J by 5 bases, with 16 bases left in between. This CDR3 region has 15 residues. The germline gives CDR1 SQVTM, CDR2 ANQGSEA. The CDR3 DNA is TGCAGCGTTGAAGATCTTACAGGGGAGGACGAGACCCAGTACTTC. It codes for CSVEDLTGEDETQYF.

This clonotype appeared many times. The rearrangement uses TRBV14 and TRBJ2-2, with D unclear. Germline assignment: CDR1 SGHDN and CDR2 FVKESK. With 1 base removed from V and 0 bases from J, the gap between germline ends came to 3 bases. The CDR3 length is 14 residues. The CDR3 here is CASSQAANTGELFF. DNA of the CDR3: TGTGCCAGCAGCCAAGCGGCGAACACCGGGGAGCTGTTTTTT.

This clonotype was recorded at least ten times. The chain's CDR3 is CASSPTDRGYGYTF. CDR3 coding DNA: TGTGCCAGCTCACCGACTGACAGGGGCTATGGCTACACCTTC. The chain uses TRBV18 and TRBJ1-2, with 8 bases identical to TRBD1. CDR1 and CDR2 from the germline V gene are KGHSH and LQKENI. V gave up 3 bases and J gave up 4 bases; unmatched junction bases: 4. The CDR3 runs to 14 residues.